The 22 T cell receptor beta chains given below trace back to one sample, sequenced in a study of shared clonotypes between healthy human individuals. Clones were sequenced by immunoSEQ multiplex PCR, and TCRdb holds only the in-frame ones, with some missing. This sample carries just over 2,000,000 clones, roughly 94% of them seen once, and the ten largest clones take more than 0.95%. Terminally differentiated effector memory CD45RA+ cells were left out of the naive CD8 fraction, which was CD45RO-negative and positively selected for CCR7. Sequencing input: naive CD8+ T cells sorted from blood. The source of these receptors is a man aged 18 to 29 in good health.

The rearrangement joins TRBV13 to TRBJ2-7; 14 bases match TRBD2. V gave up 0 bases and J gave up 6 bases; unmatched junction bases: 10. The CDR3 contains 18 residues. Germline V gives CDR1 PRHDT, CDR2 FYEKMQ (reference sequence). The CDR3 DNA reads TGTGCCAGCAGCTTAGGCCGGGGGACTAGCGGGAGTATGGGCGAGCAGTACTTC. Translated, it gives CASSLGRGTSGSMGEQYF.

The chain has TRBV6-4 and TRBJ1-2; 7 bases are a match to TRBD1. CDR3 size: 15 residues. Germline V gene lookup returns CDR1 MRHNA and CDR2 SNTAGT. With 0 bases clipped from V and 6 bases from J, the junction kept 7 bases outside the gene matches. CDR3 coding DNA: TGTGCCAGCAGTGACTCGATTGGAGGGGGCGATGGCTACACCTTC. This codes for CASSDSIGGGDGYTF.

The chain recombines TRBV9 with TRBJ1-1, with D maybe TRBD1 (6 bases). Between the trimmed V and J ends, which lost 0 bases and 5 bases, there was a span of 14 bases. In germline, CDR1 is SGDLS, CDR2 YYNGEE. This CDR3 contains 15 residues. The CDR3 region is CASSVAGGVGTEAFF. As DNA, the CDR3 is TGTGCCAGCAGCGTAGCGGGGGGCGTAGGAACTGAAGCTTTCTTT.

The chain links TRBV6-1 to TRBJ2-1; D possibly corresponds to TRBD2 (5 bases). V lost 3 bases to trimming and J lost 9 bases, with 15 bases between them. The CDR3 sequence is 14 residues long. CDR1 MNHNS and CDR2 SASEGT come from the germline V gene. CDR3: CASSELMVRAEQFF. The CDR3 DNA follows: TGTGCCAGCAGTGAGTTGATGGTGAGGGCTGAGCAGTTCTTC.

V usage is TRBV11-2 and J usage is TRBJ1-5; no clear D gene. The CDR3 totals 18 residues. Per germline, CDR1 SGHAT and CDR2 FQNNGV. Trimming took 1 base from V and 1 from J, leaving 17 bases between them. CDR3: CASSLVSDPLGSNQPQHF. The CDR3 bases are TGTGCCAGCAGCTTAGTTTCGGACCCCCTTGGGAGCAATCAGCCCCAGCATTTT.

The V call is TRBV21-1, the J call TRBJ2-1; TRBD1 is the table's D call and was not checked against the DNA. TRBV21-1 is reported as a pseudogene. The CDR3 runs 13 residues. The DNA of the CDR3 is TGTGCCAGCTCAAGGACAGGGGACGATGAGCAGTTCTTC. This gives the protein CASSRTGDDEQFF.

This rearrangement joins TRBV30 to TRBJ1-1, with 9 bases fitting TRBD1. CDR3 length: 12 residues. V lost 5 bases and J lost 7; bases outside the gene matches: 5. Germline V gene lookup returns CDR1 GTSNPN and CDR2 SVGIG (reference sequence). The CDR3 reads CAWSGQGIEAFF. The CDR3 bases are TGTGCCTGGTCAGGACAGGGGATTGAAGCTTTCTTT.

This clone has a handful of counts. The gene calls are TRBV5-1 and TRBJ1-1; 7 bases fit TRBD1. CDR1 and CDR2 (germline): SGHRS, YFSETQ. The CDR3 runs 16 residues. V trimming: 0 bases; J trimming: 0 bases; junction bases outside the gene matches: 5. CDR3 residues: CASSLEGGGMNTEAFF. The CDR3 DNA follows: TGCGCCAGCAGCTTGGAAGGGGGCGGAATGAACACTGAAGCTTTCTTT.

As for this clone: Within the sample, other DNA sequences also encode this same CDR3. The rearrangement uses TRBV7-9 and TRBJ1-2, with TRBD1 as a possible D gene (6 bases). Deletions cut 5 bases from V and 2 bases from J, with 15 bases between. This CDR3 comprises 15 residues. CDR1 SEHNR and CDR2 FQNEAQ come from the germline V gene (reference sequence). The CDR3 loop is CASSPPGQPNYGYTF. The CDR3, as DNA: TGTGCCAGCAGCCCACCTGGACAGCCCAACTATGGCTACACCTTC. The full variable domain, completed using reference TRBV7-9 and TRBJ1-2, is DTGVSQNPRHKITKRGQNVTFRCDPISEHNRLYWYRQTLGQGPEFLTYFQNEAQLEKSRLLSDRFSAERPKGSFSTLEIQRTEQGDSAMYLCASSPPGQPNYGYTFGSGTRLTVV.

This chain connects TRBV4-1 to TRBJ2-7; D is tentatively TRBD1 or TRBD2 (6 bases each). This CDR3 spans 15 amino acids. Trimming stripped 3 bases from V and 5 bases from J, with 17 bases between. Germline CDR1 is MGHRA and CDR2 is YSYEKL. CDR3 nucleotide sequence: TGCGCCAGCAGCCAGGGGGGCCCCACGAGGAACGAGCAGTACTTC. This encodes CASSQGGPTRNEQYF.

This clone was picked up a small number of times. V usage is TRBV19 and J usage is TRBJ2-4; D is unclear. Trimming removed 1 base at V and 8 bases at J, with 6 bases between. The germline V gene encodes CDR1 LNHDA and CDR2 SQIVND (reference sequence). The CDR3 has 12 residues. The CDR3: CASSIGTYIQYF. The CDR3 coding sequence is TGTGCCAGTAGTATAGGAACGTACATTCAGTACTTC.

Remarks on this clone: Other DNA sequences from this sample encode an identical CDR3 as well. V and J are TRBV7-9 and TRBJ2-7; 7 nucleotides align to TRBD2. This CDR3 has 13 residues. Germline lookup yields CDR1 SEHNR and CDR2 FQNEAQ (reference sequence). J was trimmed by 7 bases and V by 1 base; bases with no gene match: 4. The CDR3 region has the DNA TGTGCCAGCAGCTTAGGGCTAGCGGCGGAGCAGTACTTC. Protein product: CASSLGLAAEQYF.

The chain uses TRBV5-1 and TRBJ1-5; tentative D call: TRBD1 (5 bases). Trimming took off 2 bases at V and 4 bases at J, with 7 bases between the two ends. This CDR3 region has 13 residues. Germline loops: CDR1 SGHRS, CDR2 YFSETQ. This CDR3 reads CASSFGGNQPQHF. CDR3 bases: TGCGCCAGCAGCTTTGGGGGTAATCAGCCCCAGCATTTT.

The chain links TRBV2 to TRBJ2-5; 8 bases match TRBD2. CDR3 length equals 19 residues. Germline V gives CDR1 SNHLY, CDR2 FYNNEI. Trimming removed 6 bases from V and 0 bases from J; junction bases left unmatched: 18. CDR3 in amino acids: CASRDPTSETNHYQETQYF. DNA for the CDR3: TGTGCCAGCAGGGACCCGACTAGCGAGACAAACCACTACCAAGAGACCCAGTACTTC.

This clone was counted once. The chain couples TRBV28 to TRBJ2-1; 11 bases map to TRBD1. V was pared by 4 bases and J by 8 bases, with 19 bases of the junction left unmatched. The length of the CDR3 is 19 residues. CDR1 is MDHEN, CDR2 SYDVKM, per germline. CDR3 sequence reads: CASSSPGTGGRLDLDEQFF. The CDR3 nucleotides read TGTGCCAGCAGTTCCCCCGGGACAGGGGGGCGCCTTGATTTGGATGAGCAGTTCTTC.

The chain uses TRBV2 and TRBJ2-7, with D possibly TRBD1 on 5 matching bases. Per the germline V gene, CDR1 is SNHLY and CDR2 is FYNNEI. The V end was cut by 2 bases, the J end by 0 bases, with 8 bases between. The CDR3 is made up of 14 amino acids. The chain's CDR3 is CASSEQGTSYEQYF. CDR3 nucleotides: TGTGCCAGCAGTGAACAGGGTACCTCCTACGAGCAGTACTTC. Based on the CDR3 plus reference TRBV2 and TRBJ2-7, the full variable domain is EPEVTQTPSHQVTQMGQEVILRCVPISNHLYFYWYRQILGQKVEFLVSFYNNEISEKSEIFDDQFSVERPDGSNFTLKIRSTKLEDSAMYFCASSEQGTSYEQYFGPGTRLTVT.

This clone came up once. CDR3 nucleotides: TGCGCCAGCAGCCAACTAGCAGGGATAATGGAAAGTCTGTTTTTT. Its protein is CASSQLAGIMESLFF. The J gene is TRBJ1-4, the V gene TRBV4-3; D might be TRBD1 (5 bases). V was trimmed by 2 bases and J by 14 bases, leaving 21 bases between them. CDR1 LGHNA and CDR2 YSLEER come from the germline V gene. The CDR3 extends over 15 amino acids.

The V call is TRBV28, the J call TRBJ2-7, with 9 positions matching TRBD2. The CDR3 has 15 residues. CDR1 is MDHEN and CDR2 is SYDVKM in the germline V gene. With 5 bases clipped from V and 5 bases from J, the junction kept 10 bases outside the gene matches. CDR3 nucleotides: TGTGCCAGCAGTCTGATGCGGGGGGGCCTAAACGAGCAGTACTTC. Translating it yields CASSLMRGGLNEQYF.

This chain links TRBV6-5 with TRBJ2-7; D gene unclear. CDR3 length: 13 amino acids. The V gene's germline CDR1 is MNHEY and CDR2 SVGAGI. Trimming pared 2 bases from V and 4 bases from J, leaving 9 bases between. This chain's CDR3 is CASSYQDRYEQYF. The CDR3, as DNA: TGTGCCAGCAGTTACCAGGACCGGTACGAGCAGTACTTC.

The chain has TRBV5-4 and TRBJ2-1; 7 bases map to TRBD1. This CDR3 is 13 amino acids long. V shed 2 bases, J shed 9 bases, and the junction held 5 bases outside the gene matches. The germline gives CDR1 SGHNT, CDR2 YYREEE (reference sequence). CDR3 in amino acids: CASSFDRDSEQFF. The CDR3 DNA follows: TGTGCCAGCAGCTTCGACAGGGACAGTGAGCAGTTCTTC.

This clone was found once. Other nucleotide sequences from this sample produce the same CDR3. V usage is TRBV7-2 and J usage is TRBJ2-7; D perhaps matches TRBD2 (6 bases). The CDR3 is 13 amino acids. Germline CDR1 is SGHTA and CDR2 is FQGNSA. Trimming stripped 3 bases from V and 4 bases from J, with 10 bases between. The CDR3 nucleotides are TGTGCCAGCAGCTTCCGGGACTCATACGAGCAGTACTTC. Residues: CASSFRDSYEQYF.

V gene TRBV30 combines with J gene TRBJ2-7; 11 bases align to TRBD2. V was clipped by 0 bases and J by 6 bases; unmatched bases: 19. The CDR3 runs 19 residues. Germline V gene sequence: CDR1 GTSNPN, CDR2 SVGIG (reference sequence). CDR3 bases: TGTGCCTGGAGTGTACCCCGTCGAGGACTAGCGGGCCCCCAGGGCGAGCAGTACTTC. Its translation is CAWSVPRRGLAGPQGEQYF.